The rows below give T cell receptor beta chains drawn from one sample of a study of OX40 agonist ivuxolimab in advanced cancers. Some clones are missing from TCRdb's copy, which holds only in-frame ones; the method was immunoSEQ multiplex PCR. The sample carries around 150,000 clones, roughly 91% recorded once. The sequencing here drew on CD4+ or CD8+ T cells sorted from blood, taken in a trial of the OX40 agonist ivuxolimab. Source of these receptors: an adult with an advanced solid tumor such as melanoma, head and neck, liver or kidney cancer. Each CDR3 is given with its conserved first and last residue. A D gene is named only where the DNA matches it firmly. Size is omitted from some rows. Given values are once, few, many or a class for expanded clones.

J: TRBJ2-5; D: TRBD1; V: TRBV11-2; size: NA; DNA: TGTGCCAGCAGCGTCCACAGGGGTGAGGGAGAGACCCAGTACTTC; CDR3: CASSVHRGEGETQYF
J: TRBJ1-1; D: NA; V: TRBV7-6; size: NA; DNA: TGTGCCAGCAGTAACGACCGAGACACTGAAGCTTTCTTT; CDR3: CASSNDRDTEAFF
J: TRBJ2-7; D: TRBD1; V: TRBV5-4; size: NA; DNA: TGTGCCAGCAGCTTGGCCAGGGACAGGGTGAGGGAGCAGTACTTC; CDR3: CASSLARDRVREQYF
J: TRBJ2-3; D: NA; V: TRBV7-8; size: once; DNA: TGTGCCAGCAGCTTATGGGTCCCTACCACAGATACGCAGTATTTT; CDR3: CASSLWVPTTDTQYF
J: TRBJ2-3; D: NA; V: TRBV15; size: NA; DNA: TGTGCCACCAGCGGGGGGCTGGGGTCAGATACGCAGTATTTT; CDR3: CATSGGLGSDTQYF
J: TRBJ1-4; D: TRBD1; V: TRBV6-9; size: NA; DNA: TGTGCCAGCAGTTATCTCGGACAGGGGGCTTGGGAACTGTTTTTT; CDR3: CASSYLGQGAWELFF
J: TRBJ2-5; D: TRBD2; V: TRBV10-2; size: NA; DNA: TGCGCCAGCAGTGAGAGGGAGCGGGGGGCTGTGGAGACCCAGTACTTC; CDR3: CASSERERGAVETQYF
J: TRBJ1-1; D: TRBD1; V: TRBV9; size: NA; DNA: TGTGCCAGCAGCGTAGCCGACAGGGGGCGGTCGCGAGGGAGCACTGAAGCTTTCTTT; CDR3: CASSVADRGRSRGSTEAFF
J: TRBJ1-4; D: NA; V: TRBV18; size: NA; DNA: TGTGCCAGCTCACCACAGTCCCCAATTGGTGAAAAACTGTTTTTT; CDR3: CASSPQSPIGEKLFF
J: TRBJ2-2; D: NA; V: TRBV6-5; size: NA; DNA: TGTGCCAGCAGTTTCAGTCAGCCTGTGGAGCTGTTTTTT; CDR3: CASSFSQPVELFF
J: TRBJ2-6; D: TRBD1; V: TRBV27; size: NA; DNA: TGTGCCAGCAGGGACAGGGTCGTCTCTGGGGCCAACGTCCTGACTTTC; CDR3: CASRDRVVSGANVLTF
J: TRBJ2-5; D: TRBD2; V: TRBV6-1; size: NA; DNA: TGTGCCAGCAGTGAAGGTCTAGCGGGCCCCCAAGAGACCCAGTACTTC; CDR3: CASSEGLAGPQETQYF
J: TRBJ2-7; D: TRBD1; V: TRBV13; size: NA; DNA: TGTGCCAGCAGCCCCCTGGGACAGGGGGTGATGTTTTACGAGCAGTACTTC; CDR3: CASSPLGQGVMFYEQYF
J: TRBJ1-1; D: NA; V: TRBV6-5; size: NA; DNA: TGTGCCAGCAGTCCAGGGTTGGACACTGAAGCTTTCTTT; CDR3: CASSPGLDTEAFF
J: TRBJ1-1; D: NA; V: TRBV13; size: NA; DNA: TGTGCCAGCAGCCAACGGGACACTGAAGCTTTCTTT; CDR3: CASSQRDTEAFF
J: TRBJ1-6; D: TRBD1; V: TRBV5-1; size: NA; DNA: TGCGCCAGCAGCCCGGACAGGGAGAATTCACCCCTCCACTTT; CDR3: CASSPDRENSPLHF
J: TRBJ2-2; D: TRBD2; V: TRBV28; size: NA; DNA: TGTGCCAGCAGTTTGACTAGCCGGGCCGGGGAGCTGTTTTTT; CDR3: CASSLTSRAGELFF
J: TRBJ1-6; D: TRBD1; V: TRBV19; size: NA; DNA: TGTGCCAGTAGTTTGAGGGGACAGGGGGCTCACGATAATTCACCCCTCCACTTT; CDR3: CASSLRGQGAHDNSPLHF
J: TRBJ2-6; D: NA; V: TRBV4-1; size: NA; DNA: TGCGCCAGCAGCCCGGGGCGTGTCTCTGGGGCCAACGTCCTGACTTTC; CDR3: CASSPGRVSGANVLTF
J: TRBJ1-5; D: NA; V: TRBV6-5; size: NA; DNA: TGTGCCAGCAGCAGGGCCTACAATCGGCCCCAGCATTTT; CDR3: CASSRAYNRPQHF
J: TRBJ2-5; D: TRBD2; V: TRBV5-4; size: NA; DNA: TGTGCCAGCAGCTTCGGCGGGGGGGCCAGGGAGACCCAGTACTTC; CDR3: CASSFGGGARETQYF
J: TRBJ2-7; D: NA; V: TRBV7-2; size: NA; DNA: TGTGCCAGCAGCCCTGGGGGACACCGTACCTACGAGCAGTACTTC; CDR3: CASSPGGHRTYEQYF
J: TRBJ2-2; D: NA; V: TRBV5-6; size: NA; DNA: TGTGCCAGCAGCCTACCGACCTTTGCGAACACCGGGGAGCTGTTTTTT; CDR3: CASSLPTFANTGELFF
J: TRBJ2-7; D: NA; V: TRBV15; size: NA; DNA: TGTGCCACCAGCAGAGGTAGCGCCGGTAGTGCCTACGAGCAGTACTTC; CDR3: CATSRGSAGSAYEQYF
J: TRBJ2-2; D: NA; V: TRBV9; size: NA; DNA: TGTGCCAGCAGCGTAGGGCTCGGACAGAACACCGGGGAGCTGTTTTTT; CDR3: CASSVGLGQNTGELFF
J: TRBJ1-2; D: NA; V: TRBV6-5; size: NA; DNA: TGTGCCAGCATCCCGGGAAACTATGGCTACACCTTC; CDR3: CASIPGNYGYTF
J: TRBJ1-4; D: NA; V: TRBV2; size: once; DNA: TGTGCCAGCAGTGTGGGCGCGGGTCAGGGACTGTTTTTT; CDR3: CASSVGAGQGLFF
J: TRBJ1-2; D: NA; V: TRBV21-1; size: NA; DNA: TGTGCCAGCAGCAAAAAGGGGCAGGGGGATGGCTACACCTTC; CDR3: CASSKKGQGDGYTF
J: TRBJ2-5; D: TRBD2; V: TRBV7-8; size: once; DNA: TGTGCCAGCAGCTCCTTAGCGGGGGGCCCGGGGGAGACCCAGTACTTC; CDR3: CASSSLAGGPGETQYF
J: TRBJ2-4; D: TRBD1; V: TRBV5-1; size: NA; DNA: TGCGCCAGCAGCTTTACAGGGGGGAACATTCAGTACTTC; CDR3: CASSFTGGNIQYF
J: TRBJ1-2; D: NA; V: TRBV6-5; size: NA; DNA: TGTGCCAGCAGTTACGCGGCCGGGACGAAGGGTGGCTACACCTTC; CDR3: CASSYAAGTKGGYTF
J: TRBJ1-1; D: NA; V: TRBV6-5; size: NA; DNA: TGTGCCAGCAGATCGGGGGGCGCCGAGTTATACGCTTTCTTT; CDR3: CASRSGGAELYAFF
J: TRBJ2-1; D: NA; V: TRBV6-5; size: NA; DNA: TGTGCCAGCAGTCCCCGTTGGGGGGACAATGAGCAGTTCTTC; CDR3: CASSPRWGDNEQFF
J: TRBJ1-1; D: TRBD1; V: TRBV7-2; size: once; DNA: TGTGCCAGCAGCGGAATACAGGGGATCGGCACTGAAGCTTTCTTT; CDR3: CASSGIQGIGTEAFF
J: TRBJ2-7; D: NA; V: TRBV30; size: NA; DNA: TGTGCCTGGAAAATGGAGACAGCCTCCTACGAGCAGTACTTC; CDR3: CAWKMETASYEQYF
J: TRBJ2-7; D: NA; V: TRBV7-9; size: NA; DNA: TGTGCCAGCAGCTTAGGCCGACCGCCCCGTTCCCCCTACGAGCAGTACTTC; CDR3: CASSLGRPPRSPYEQYF
J: TRBJ1-4; D: NA; V: TRBV5-1; size: NA; DNA: TGCGCCAGCAGCTTGGGGTACAGCGCTCTTAATGAAAAACTGTTTTTT; CDR3: CASSLGYSALNEKLFF
J: TRBJ2-2; D: TRBD1; V: TRBV28; size: once; DNA: TGTGCCAGCAGCTCGACAGGGGGAGCCGGGGAGCTGTTTTTT; CDR3: CASSSTGGAGELFF
J: TRBJ2-1; D: NA; V: TRBV14; size: NA; DNA: TGTGCCAGCAGCCAGGGAAATGAGCAGTTCTTC; CDR3: CASSQGNEQFF
J: TRBJ1-5; D: TRBD1; V: TRBV6-6; size: NA; DNA: TGTGCCAGCAGTTCGGGACAGGGGAATCAGCCCCAGCATTTT; CDR3: CASSSGQGNQPQHF
J: TRBJ2-7; D: TRBD2; V: TRBV7-2; size: NA; DNA: TGTGCCAGCAGCTTATTACTGATAGCGGGAGGAGAGCAGTACTTC; CDR3: CASSLLLIAGGEQYF
J: TRBJ2-7; D: TRBD2; V: TRBV9; size: NA; DNA: TGTGCCAGCAGCGTCTCGGGGGGAAGCTCCTACGAGCAGTACTTC; CDR3: CASSVSGGSSYEQYF
J: TRBJ1-1; D: NA; V: TRBV12-5; size: NA; DNA: TGTGCCGTCCGGGAGGGCGCGAACACTGAAGCTTTCTTT; CDR3: CAVREGANTEAFF
J: TRBJ1-3; D: NA; V: TRBV4-2; size: NA; DNA: TGTGCCAGCAGCCAAGCCGGGTCTGGAAACACCATATATTTT; CDR3: CASSQAGSGNTIYF
J: TRBJ2-7; D: TRBD1; V: TRBV5-5; size: NA; DNA: TGTGCCAGCAGCCCGGTAGTTAGCGGGACAGGGGCATCCTACGAGCAGTACTTC; CDR3: CASSPVVSGTGASYEQYF
J: TRBJ2-7; D: TRBD2; V: TRBV28; size: NA; DNA: TGTGCCAGCACCTTCGGTGGCGGGGGAAGCTCCTACGAGCAGTACTTC; CDR3: CASTFGGGGSSYEQYF
J: TRBJ2-7; D: NA; V: TRBV28; size: NA; DNA: TGTGCCAGCAGTTCCCCGTCAGGGGCGTTCTACGAGCAGTACTTC; CDR3: CASSSPSGAFYEQYF
J: TRBJ2-3; D: NA; V: TRBV20-1; size: NA; DNA: TGCAGTGCCAAGGCCGGAGATACGCAGTATTTT; CDR3: CSAKAGDTQYF
J: TRBJ2-7; D: NA; V: TRBV30; size: NA; DNA: TGTGCCTGGACTTTAGGCAGGCTCGAGCAGTACTTC; CDR3: CAWTLGRLEQYF
J: TRBJ1-6; D: TRBD1; V: TRBV7-2; size: NA; DNA: TGTGCCAGCAGCTTAGTGGCAGGGGGCGCAGATTCACCCCTCCACTTT; CDR3: CASSLVAGGADSPLHF
J: TRBJ1-1; D: TRBD1; V: TRBV25-1; size: NA; DNA: TGTGCCAGCAGTGACCAGGGGGGTGGTACTGAAGCTTTCTTT; CDR3: CASSDQGGGTEAFF
J: TRBJ2-7; D: TRBD2; V: TRBV4-3; size: NA; DNA: TGCGCCAGCAGCCAAGCAGCGGGAACCTACGAGCAGTACTTC; CDR3: CASSQAAGTYEQYF
J: TRBJ1-2; D: NA; V: TRBV9; size: NA; DNA: TGTGCCAGCAGCGTACAGGGGTCTGATGGCTACACCTTC; CDR3: CASSVQGSDGYTF
J: TRBJ2-3; D: NA; V: TRBV11-2; size: NA; DNA: TGTGCCAGCAGCTTAGATGCTGATACGCAGTATTTT; CDR3: CASSLDADTQYF
J: TRBJ1-1; D: TRBD1; V: TRBV6-7; size: NA; DNA: TGTGCCAGCTGGAGGACAGGGGTATCGAACACTGAAGCTTTCTTT; CDR3: CASWRTGVSNTEAFF